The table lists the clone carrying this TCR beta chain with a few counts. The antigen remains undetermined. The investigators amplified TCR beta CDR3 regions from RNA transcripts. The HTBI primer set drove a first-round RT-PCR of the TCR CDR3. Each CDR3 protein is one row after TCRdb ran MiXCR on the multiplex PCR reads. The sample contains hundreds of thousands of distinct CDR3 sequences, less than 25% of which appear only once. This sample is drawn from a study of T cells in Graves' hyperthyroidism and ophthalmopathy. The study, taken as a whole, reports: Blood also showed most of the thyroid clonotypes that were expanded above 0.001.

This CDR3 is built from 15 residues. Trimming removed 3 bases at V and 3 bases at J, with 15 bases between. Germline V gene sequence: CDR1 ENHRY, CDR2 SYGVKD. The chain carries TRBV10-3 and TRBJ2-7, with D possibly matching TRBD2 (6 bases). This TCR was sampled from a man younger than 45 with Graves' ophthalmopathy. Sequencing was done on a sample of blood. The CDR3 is CAISESGSGNYEQYF. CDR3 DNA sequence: TGTGCCATCAGTGAATCGGGTAGCGGTAACTACGAGCAGTACTTC.